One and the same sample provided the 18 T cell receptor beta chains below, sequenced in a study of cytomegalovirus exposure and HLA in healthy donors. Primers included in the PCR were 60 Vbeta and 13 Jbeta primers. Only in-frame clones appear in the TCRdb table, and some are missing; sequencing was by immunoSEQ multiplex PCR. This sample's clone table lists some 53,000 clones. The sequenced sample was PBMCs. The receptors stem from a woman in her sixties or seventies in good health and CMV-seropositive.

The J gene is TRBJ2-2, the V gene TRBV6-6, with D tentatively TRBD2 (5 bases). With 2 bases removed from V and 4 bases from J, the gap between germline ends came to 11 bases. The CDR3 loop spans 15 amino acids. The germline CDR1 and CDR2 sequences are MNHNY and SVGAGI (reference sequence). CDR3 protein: CASSYVERVTGELFF. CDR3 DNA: TGTGCCAGCAGTTACGTGGAGAGGGTCACCGGGGAGCTGTTTTTT.

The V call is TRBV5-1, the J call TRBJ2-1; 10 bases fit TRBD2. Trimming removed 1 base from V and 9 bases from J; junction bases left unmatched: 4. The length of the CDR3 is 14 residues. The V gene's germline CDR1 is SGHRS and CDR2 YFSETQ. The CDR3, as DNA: TGCGCCAGCAGCTTGACTAGCGGGGCTGTTGAGCAGTTCTTC. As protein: CASSLTSGAVEQFF.

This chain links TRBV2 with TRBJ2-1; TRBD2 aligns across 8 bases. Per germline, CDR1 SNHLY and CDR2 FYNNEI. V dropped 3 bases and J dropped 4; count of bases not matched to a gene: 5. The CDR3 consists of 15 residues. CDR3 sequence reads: CASSDALAVYNEQFF. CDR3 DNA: TGTGCCAGCAGTGACGCACTAGCGGTTTACAATGAGCAGTTCTTC.

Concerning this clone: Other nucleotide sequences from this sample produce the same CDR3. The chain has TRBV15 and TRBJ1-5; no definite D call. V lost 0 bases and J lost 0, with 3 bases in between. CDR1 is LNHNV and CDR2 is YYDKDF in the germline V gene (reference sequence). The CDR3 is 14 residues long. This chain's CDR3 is CATSRDSSNQPQHF. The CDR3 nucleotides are TGTGCCACCAGCAGAGACTCTAGCAATCAGCCCCAGCATTTT. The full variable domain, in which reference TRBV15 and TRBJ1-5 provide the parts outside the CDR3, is DAMVIQNPRYQVTQFGKPVTLSCSQTLNHNVMYWYQQKSSQAPKLLFHYYDKDFNNEADTPDNFQSRRPNTSFCFLDIRSPGLGDTAMYLCATSRDSSNQPQHFGDGTRLSIL.

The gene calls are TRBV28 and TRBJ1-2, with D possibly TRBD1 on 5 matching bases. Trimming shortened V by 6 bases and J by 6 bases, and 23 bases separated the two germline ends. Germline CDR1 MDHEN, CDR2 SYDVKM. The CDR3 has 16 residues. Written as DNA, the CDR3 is TGTGCCAGCAGCGGTACAGGCCCACCTAGATCCGATGGCTACACCTTC. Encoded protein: CASSGTGPPRSDGYTF.

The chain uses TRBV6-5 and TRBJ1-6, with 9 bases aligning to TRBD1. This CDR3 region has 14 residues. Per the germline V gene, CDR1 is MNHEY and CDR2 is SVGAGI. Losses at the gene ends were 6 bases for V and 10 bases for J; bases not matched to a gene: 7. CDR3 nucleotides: TGTGCCAGCAGAGCCGGGACAGGGTTCTCACCCCTCCACTTT. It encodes CASRAGTGFSPLHF.

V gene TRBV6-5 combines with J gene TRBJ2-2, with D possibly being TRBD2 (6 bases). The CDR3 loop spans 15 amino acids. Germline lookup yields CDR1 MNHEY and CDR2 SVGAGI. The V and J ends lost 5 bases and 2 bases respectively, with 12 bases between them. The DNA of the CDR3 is TGTGCCAGCAGTCCTCCGGGACTCAACACCGGGGAGCTGTTTTTT. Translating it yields CASSPPGLNTGELFF.

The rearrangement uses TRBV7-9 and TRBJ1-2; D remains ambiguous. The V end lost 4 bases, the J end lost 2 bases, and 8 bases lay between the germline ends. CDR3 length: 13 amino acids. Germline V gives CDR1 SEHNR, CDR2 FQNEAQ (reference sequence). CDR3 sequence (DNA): TGTGCCAGCAGCTCGCAGGTGAACTATGGCTACACCTTC. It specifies CASSSQVNYGYTF.

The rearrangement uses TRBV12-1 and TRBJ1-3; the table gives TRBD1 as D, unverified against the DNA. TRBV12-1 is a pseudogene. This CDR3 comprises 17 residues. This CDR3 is CASSFARTGGKGHTIYF. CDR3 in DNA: TGTGCCAGCAGCTTTGCTCGGACAGGGGGCAAAGGGCACACCATATATTTT.

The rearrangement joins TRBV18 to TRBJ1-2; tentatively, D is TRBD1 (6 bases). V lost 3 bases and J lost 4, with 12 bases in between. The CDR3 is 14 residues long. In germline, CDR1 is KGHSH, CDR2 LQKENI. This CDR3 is CASSPTDRPYGYTF. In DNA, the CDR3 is TGTGCCAGCTCACCCACCGACAGGCCCTATGGCTACACCTTC.

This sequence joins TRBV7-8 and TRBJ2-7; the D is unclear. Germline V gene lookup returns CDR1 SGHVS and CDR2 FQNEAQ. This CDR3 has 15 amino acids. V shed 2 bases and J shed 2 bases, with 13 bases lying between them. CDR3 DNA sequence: TGTGCCAGCAGCTTACCGATATCCAGCGCCTACGAGCAGTACTTC. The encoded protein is CASSLPISSAYEQYF. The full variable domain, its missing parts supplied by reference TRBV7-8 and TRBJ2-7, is GAGVSQSPRYKVAKRGQDVALRCDPISGHVSLFWYQQALGQGPEFLTYFQNEAQLDKSGLPSDRFFAERPEGSVSTLKIQRTQQEDSAVYLCASSLPISSAYEQYFGPGTRLTVT.

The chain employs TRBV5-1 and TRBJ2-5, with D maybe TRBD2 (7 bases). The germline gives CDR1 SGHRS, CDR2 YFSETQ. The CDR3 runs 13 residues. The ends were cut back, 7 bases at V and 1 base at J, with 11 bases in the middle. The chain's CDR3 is CASGRGAQETQYF. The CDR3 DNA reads TGCGCCAGCGGCCGGGGGGCCCAAGAGACCCAGTACTTC.

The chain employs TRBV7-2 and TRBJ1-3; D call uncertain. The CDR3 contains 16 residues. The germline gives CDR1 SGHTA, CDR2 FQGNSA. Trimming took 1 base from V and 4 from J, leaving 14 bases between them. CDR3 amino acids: CASSLVLASGGNTIYF. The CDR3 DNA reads TGTGCCAGCAGCTTAGTATTGGCGTCAGGAGGAAACACCATATATTTT.

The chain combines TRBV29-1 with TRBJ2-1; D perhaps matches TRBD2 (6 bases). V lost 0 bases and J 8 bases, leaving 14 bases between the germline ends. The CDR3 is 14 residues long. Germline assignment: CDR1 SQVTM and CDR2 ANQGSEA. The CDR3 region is CSVEDLGGADEQFF. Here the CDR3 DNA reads TGCAGCGTTGAAGATCTCGGAGGGGCGGATGAGCAGTTCTTC.

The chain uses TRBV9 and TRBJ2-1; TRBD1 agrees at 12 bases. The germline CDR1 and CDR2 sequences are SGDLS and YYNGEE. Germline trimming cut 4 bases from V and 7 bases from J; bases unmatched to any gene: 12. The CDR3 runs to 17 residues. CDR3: CASSPRPGQGASNEQFF. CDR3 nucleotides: TGTGCCAGCAGCCCCCGTCCGGGACAGGGGGCTTCAAATGAGCAGTTCTTC.

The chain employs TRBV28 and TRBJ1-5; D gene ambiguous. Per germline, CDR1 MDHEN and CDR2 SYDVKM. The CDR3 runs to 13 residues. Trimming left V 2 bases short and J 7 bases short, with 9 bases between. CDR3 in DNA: TGTGCCAGCAGTTTAGAACTGAACCAGCCCCAGCATTTT. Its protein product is CASSLELNQPQHF. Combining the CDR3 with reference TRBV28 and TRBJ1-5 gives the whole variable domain DVKVTQSSRYLVKRTGEKVFLECVQDMDHENMFWYRQDPGLGLRLIYFSYDVKMKEKGDIPEGYSVSREKKERFSLILESASTNQTSMYLCASSLELNQPQHFGDGTRLSIL.

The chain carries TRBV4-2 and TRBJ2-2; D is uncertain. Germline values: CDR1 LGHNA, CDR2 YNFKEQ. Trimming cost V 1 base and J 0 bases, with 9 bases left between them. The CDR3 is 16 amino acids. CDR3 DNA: TGTGCCAGCAGCCAAGTGCGATCCACGAACACCGGGGAGCTGTTTTTT. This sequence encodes CASSQVRSTNTGELFF.

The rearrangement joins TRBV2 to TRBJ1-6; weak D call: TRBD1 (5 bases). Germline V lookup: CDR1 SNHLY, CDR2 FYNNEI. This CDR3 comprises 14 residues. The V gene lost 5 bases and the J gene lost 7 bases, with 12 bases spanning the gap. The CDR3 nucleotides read TGTGCCAGCAGTCAGGGTTCGAGCAATTCACCCCTCCACTTT. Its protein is CASSQGSSNSPLHF.